The rows below give T cell receptor beta chains drawn from one sample of a study of cytomegalovirus exposure and HLA in healthy donors. The protocol was immunoSEQ multiplex PCR, while the TCRdb copy is restricted to in-frame clones and leaves out a portion. The specimen's table records more than 100,000 clones. The sample was PBMCs. Every receptor here comes from a man between 18 and 29 years old in good health and CMV-seronegative. The CDR3 runs from the conserved cysteine through the conserved F or W. D genes are given only for firm matches.

CDR3 DNA: TGTGCCAGCAGCTTAGTGGTCAGGGGGCAAGGCGAGCAGTACTTC; CDR3 protein: CASSLVVRGQGEQYF; D gene: TRBD1; J gene: TRBJ2-7; CDR3 length: 15; V gene: TRBV7-2
CDR3 DNA: TGTGCCAGCAGTCGTTGGGGGCAGGTGACAGATACGCAGTATTTT; CDR3 protein: CASSRWGQVTDTQYF; D gene: -; J gene: TRBJ2-3; CDR3 length: 15; V gene: TRBV2
CDR3 DNA: TGTGCCAGCAGTGGGGACAGCGGAGTCCAGCATTTT; CDR3 protein: CASSGDSGVQHF; D gene: TRBD1; J gene: TRBJ1-5; CDR3 length: 12; V gene: TRBV2
CDR3 DNA: TGTGCCAGCAGCGTAGGAGATAACACAGATACGCAGTATTTT; CDR3 protein: CASSVGDNTDTQYF; D gene: -; J gene: TRBJ2-3; CDR3 length: 14; V gene: TRBV9
CDR3 DNA: TGTGCCAGTAGTGCCGGGACAGGGACTGAAGCTTTCTTT; CDR3 protein: CASSAGTGTEAFF; D gene: TRBD1; J gene: TRBJ1-1; CDR3 length: 13; V gene: TRBV19
CDR3 DNA: TGTGCCAGCAGCTTAGATAGGGGACAGTTTTATGGCTACACCTTC; CDR3 protein: CASSLDRGQFYGYTF; D gene: TRBD1; J gene: TRBJ1-2; CDR3 length: 15; V gene: TRBV11-2
CDR3 DNA: TGTGCCATCAGTGAAACTAGCGGTGGGGAGACCCAGTACTTC; CDR3 protein: CAISETSGGETQYF; D gene: TRBD2; J gene: TRBJ2-5; CDR3 length: 14; V gene: TRBV10-3
CDR3 DNA: TGTGCCAGCAGCGGTACAGGGGTGGACACCGGGGAGCTGTTTTTT; CDR3 protein: CASSGTGVDTGELFF; D gene: TRBD1; J gene: TRBJ2-2; CDR3 length: 15; V gene: TRBV9
CDR3 DNA: TGCGCCAGCAGCGTTAGCTCAGGGTCACCCCTCCACTTT; CDR3 protein: CASSVSSGSPLHF; D gene: -; J gene: TRBJ1-6; CDR3 length: 13; V gene: TRBV5-1
CDR3 DNA: TGTGCCAGCAGTGAAGTCGGCAGGGTTAACAATCAGCCCCAGCATTTT; CDR3 protein: CASSEVGRVNNQPQHF; D gene: -; J gene: TRBJ1-5; CDR3 length: 16; V gene: TRBV2
CDR3 DNA: TGTGCCAGTAGTATTCTAGGGACTAGCGGGAGTTTAAACGAGCAGTACTTC; CDR3 protein: CASSILGTSGSLNEQYF; D gene: TRBD2; J gene: TRBJ2-7; CDR3 length: 17; V gene: TRBV19
CDR3 DNA: TGTGCCAGCAGCGCACGATCGGGGGGGGTCCCTGGGGCCAACGTCCTGACTTTC; CDR3 protein: CASSARSGGVPGANVLTF; D gene: TRBD2; J gene: TRBJ2-6; CDR3 length: 18; V gene: TRBV7-9
CDR3 DNA: TGTGCCATAAGGACTAGCGGGAGTGACGAGCAGTACTTC; CDR3 protein: CAIRTSGSDEQYF; D gene: TRBD2; J gene: TRBJ2-7; CDR3 length: 13; V gene: TRBV10-3
CDR3 DNA: TGCGCCAGCAGCTTGGCCCTATTGACTCCCAATGAGCAGTTCTTC; CDR3 protein: CASSLALLTPNEQFF; D gene: -; J gene: TRBJ2-1; CDR3 length: 15; V gene: TRBV5-1
CDR3 DNA: TGTGCCAGCAGCGAAACAGGGTCGGTGAACACTGAAGCTTTCTTT; CDR3 protein: CASSETGSVNTEAFF; D gene: -; J gene: TRBJ1-1; CDR3 length: 15; V gene: TRBV9
CDR3 DNA: TGTGCCAGCAAGGATAACAGGAAAAACAACTATGGCTACACCTTC; CDR3 protein: CASKDNRKNNYGYTF; D gene: -; J gene: TRBJ1-2; CDR3 length: 15; V gene: TRBV9
CDR3 DNA: TGTGCCAGCAGCCCCCCGGGGACTACTAGCGGGACGCAGTATTTT; CDR3 protein: CASSPPGTTSGTQYF; D gene: TRBD2; J gene: TRBJ2-3; CDR3 length: 15; V gene: TRBV7-2
CDR3 DNA: TGTGCCAGCAGCGGGGGGACAGTAGGCTATGGCTACACCTTC; CDR3 protein: CASSGGTVGYGYTF; D gene: TRBD1; J gene: TRBJ1-2; CDR3 length: 14; V gene: TRBV9
CDR3 DNA: TGTGCCAGCAGTCGGGACAGCTCTGGGGCCAACGTCCTGACTTTC; CDR3 protein: CASSRDSSGANVLTF; D gene: TRBD1; J gene: TRBJ2-6; CDR3 length: 15; V gene: TRBV6-5